One and the same sample provided the 32 T cell receptor beta chains below, sequenced in a study of technical replicates of blood from several donors. The protocol was immunoSEQ multiplex PCR, while the TCRdb copy is restricted to in-frame clones and leaves out a portion. The sample includes about 69,000 clones, roughly 88% of them seen just once. Sequenced sample: PBMCs. The origin of the receptors is a human donor in good health. Some clones in this sample may be carry-over from other donors' samples.

V gene TRBV27 combines with J gene TRBJ1-2; 12 nucleotides align to TRBD1. The CDR3 is made up of 15 amino acids. In germline, CDR1 is MNHEY, CDR2 SMNVEV (reference sequence). The V and J ends lost 4 bases and 8 bases, in that order; junction bases with no gene match: 8. CDR3: CASSWGQGAPGGYTF. CDR3 DNA sequence: TGTGCCAGCAGTTGGGGACAGGGGGCTCCAGGGGGCTACACCTTC.

This chain connects TRBV7-9 to TRBJ2-1, with TRBD2 matching over 16 bases. The CDR3 spans 14 residues. Per the germline V gene, CDR1 is SEHNR and CDR2 is FQNEAQ (reference sequence). Trimming took 0 bases from V and 15 from J; bases not matched to a gene: 2. The chain's CDR3 is CASSLAGTSGRVFF. DNA of the CDR3: TGTGCCAGCAGCTTAGCCGGGACTAGCGGGAGGGTGTTCTTC.

This chain connects TRBV12-5 to TRBJ1-1, with D possibly TRBD1 on 6 matching bases. V was clipped by 5 bases and J by 5 bases, with 27 bases between them. Germline V lookup: CDR1 LGHNT, CDR2 FRNRAP. The CDR3 is made up of 18 amino acids. In nucleotides, the CDR3 is TGTGCTAGTGGTGTACGGCCCGCAGGGGTTTTTTTGGGTACTGAAGCTTTCTTT. Translating it yields CASGVRPAGVFLGTEAFF.

This clone showed up just a few times. CDR3 region: CASSEQGTGELFF. The DNA for the CDR3 is TGTGCCAGCAGTGAACAGGGGACCGGGGAGCTGTTTTTT. The chain carries TRBV6-4 and TRBJ2-2; 7 bases fit TRBD1. The CDR3 covers 13 residues. The V gene end was trimmed by 3 bases and the J gene end by 5 bases; junction bases not matched to a gene: 0. Germline values: CDR1 MRHNA, CDR2 SNTAGT.

The V and J genes are TRBV4-2 and TRBJ2-1, with D possibly being TRBD1 (6 bases). There are 18 residues in the CDR3. Trimming left V 4 bases short and J 3 bases short, with 22 bases between. Germline V lookup: CDR1 LGHNA, CDR2 YNFKEQ. The CDR3 DNA sequence: TGTGCCAGCAGCCCTCCCTTACGGCCAGGGGCCCTCTACAATGAGCAGTTCTTC. The encoded protein is CASSPPLRPGALYNEQFF.

V is TRBV21-1 and J is TRBJ1-2; the table gives TRBD1 as D, unverified against the DNA. TRBV21-1 represents a pseudogene. This CDR3 region has 14 residues. CDR3 protein: CASSKYREIYGYTF. The CDR3 DNA reads TGTGCCAGCAGCAAATACAGGGAAATATATGGCTACACCTTC.

This chain joins TRBV23-1 and TRBJ2-1; D perhaps matches TRBD1 (6 bases). TRBV23-1 is treated as an ORF (open reading frame) with a function not yet certain. Deletions cut 0 bases from V and 6 bases from J, with 15 bases between. This CDR3 comprises 16 residues. The CDR3 loop is CASSQSVIPQGNEQFF. DNA for the CDR3: TGCGCCAGCAGTCAATCGGTGATACCACAGGGCAATGAGCAGTTCTTC.

The chain employs TRBV7-2 and TRBJ2-3; 13 positions match TRBD2. The CDR3 has 18 amino acids. Germline-derived CDR1 and CDR2 are SGHTA and FQGNSA. V shed 5 bases and J 0 bases; nucleotides not matched to a gene: 8. The CDR3 region is CASSLTSGRALSTDTQYF. The CDR3, as DNA: TGTGCCAGCAGCCTAACTAGCGGGAGGGCCCTTAGCACAGATACGCAGTATTTT.

The rearrangement uses TRBV29-1 and TRBJ2-7; 9 bases map to TRBD1. V lost 7 bases and J lost 5; bases outside the gene matches: 9. This CDR3 is built from 13 residues. Germline CDR1 SQVTM, CDR2 ANQGSEA. CDR3 sequence reads: CSAATGGLNEQYF. The CDR3 DNA reads TGCAGCGCCGCGACAGGGGGTCTTAACGAGCAGTACTTC.

This chain's CDR3 is CASSPRQNVRNYGYTF. DNA of the CDR3: TGTGCCAGCAGCCCCCGACAGAATGTCCGAAACTATGGCTACACCTTC. The chain carries TRBV4-2 and TRBJ1-2, with D tentatively TRBD1 (5 bases). Trimming stripped 4 bases from V and 2 bases from J, with 17 bases between. There are 16 residues in the CDR3. The V gene's germline CDR1 is LGHNA and CDR2 YNFKEQ.

CDR3 loop: CAISDRDRASGNTIYF. The CDR3 DNA sequence: TGTGCCATCAGTGACCGGGACAGAGCCTCTGGAAACACCATATATTTT. The V gene is TRBV10-3, the J gene TRBJ1-3; 7 nucleotides align to TRBD1. The CDR3 is made up of 16 amino acids. J was trimmed by 0 bases and V by 3 bases; bases with no gene match: 5. Per germline, CDR1 ENHRY and CDR2 SYGVKD.

This clone was seen a handful of times. DNA of the CDR3: TGTGCCAGCAGCTTCAGGGGGCTGCAGAGTGAAAAACTGTTTTTT. Amino acids: CASSFRGLQSEKLFF. This chain joins TRBV11-2 and TRBJ1-4; TRBD1 matches at 8 bases. The CDR3 runs to 15 residues. Germline CDR1 reads SGHAT; CDR2 reads FQNNGV. With 3 bases clipped from V and 7 bases from J, the junction kept 7 bases outside the gene matches.

The V call is TRBV7-3, the J call TRBJ2-5; 14 bases map to TRBD2. With 5 bases clipped from V and 5 bases from J, the junction kept 4 bases outside the gene matches. Germline-derived CDR1 and CDR2 are SGHTA and FQGTGA. The CDR3 sequence is 15 residues long. This CDR3 reads CASSPGTSGSETQYF. CDR3 DNA sequence: TGTGCCAGCAGCCCCGGGACTAGCGGGAGTGAGACCCAGTACTTC.

The genes are TRBV7-2 and TRBJ1-5; TRBD1 agrees at 7 bases. The junction had 8 bases not matched to a gene; V was cut back by 9 bases and J by 6 bases. CDR1 SGHTA and CDR2 FQGNSA come from the germline V gene. The CDR3 spans 13 residues. DNA for the CDR3: TGTGCCAGTGCGACAGGGCCAGGTCAGCCCCAGCATTTT. This sequence encodes CASATGPGQPQHF.

The rearrangement links TRBV12-5 to TRBJ2-7; TRBD1 matches at 7 bases. The CDR3 covers 14 residues. The ends lost 4 bases at V and 2 bases at J; junction bases unmatched: 5. CDR1 LGHNT and CDR2 FRNRAP come from the germline V gene. CDR3 sequence: CASGSYTGAYEQYF. The DNA of the CDR3 is TGTGCTAGTGGTTCCTATACAGGGGCCTACGAGCAGTACTTC.

The rearrangement joins TRBV11-1 to TRBJ1-1, with 8 bases matching TRBD1. V lost 5 bases, J lost 4 bases, and 3 bases stayed unmatched. The CDR3 spans 13 residues. CDR1 is SGHAT, CDR2 FQDESV, per germline (reference sequence). The CDR3 spells CASSLDRATEAFF. The CDR3 DNA reads TGTGCCAGCAGCCTGGACAGGGCCACTGAAGCTTTCTTT.

The rearrangement links TRBV6-6 to TRBJ2-7; tentatively, D is TRBD2 (5 bases). Trimming took off 10 bases at V and 0 bases at J, with 22 bases between the two ends. This CDR3 contains 16 residues. Germline values: CDR1 MNHNY, CDR2 SVGAGI (reference sequence). CDR3 nucleotide sequence: TGTGCCACCTCCGGGAACGATTGGGCGAGCTCCTACGAGCAGTACTTC. Its translation: CATSGNDWASSYEQYF.

The rearrangement uses TRBV6-5 and TRBJ2-6; a weak D match, TRBD1 (6 bases). Deletions cut 6 bases from V and 0 bases from J, with 9 bases between. CDR3 length: 15 residues. Germline V gene data show CDR1 as MNHEY and CDR2 as SVGAGI. The CDR3 here is CASRDRFSGANVLTF. CDR3 DNA: TGTGCCAGCAGAGACAGGTTCTCTGGGGCCAACGTCCTGACTTTC.

The sample holds one count of this clone. The rearrangement joins TRBV6-5 to TRBJ2-7; possible D gene TRBD2, 5 bases. This CDR3 contains 15 residues. Germline CDR1 reads MNHEY; CDR2 reads SVGAGI. The ends were cut back, 5 bases at V and 6 bases at J, with 20 bases in the middle. Here the CDR3 DNA reads TGTGCCAGCAGTACCGGCGGGTCAAAAAAGGTCGAGCAGTACTTC. Residues: CASSTGGSKKVEQYF.

This clone occurred a few times. The genes are TRBV9 and TRBJ1-1; D call uncertain. Germline V gene sequence: CDR1 SGDLS, CDR2 YYNGEE. V was pared by 4 bases and J by 3 bases, with 10 bases between. The CDR3 has 13 amino acids. The CDR3 nucleotides read TGTGCCAGCAGCCGCCGAGGTGACACTGAAGCTTTCTTT. Translating gives CASSRRGDTEAFF.

V is TRBV4-3 and J is TRBJ2-4, with 10 nucleotides matching TRBD1. This CDR3 contains 17 residues. The germline V gene encodes CDR1 LGHNA and CDR2 YSLEER. V lost 0 bases and J lost 3; bases outside the gene matches: 5. The CDR3 DNA reads TGCGCCAGCAGCCAAGAATGGACAGGGGGTATCAAAAACATTCAGTACTTC. It translates to CASSQEWTGGIKNIQYF.

The V gene is TRBV7-9, the J gene TRBJ2-3; TRBD2 aligns across 12 bases. J gave up 5 bases and V 6 bases, and 0 bases lay outside the gene matches. CDR3 length: 13 amino acids. Germline CDR1 is SEHNR and CDR2 is FQNEAQ (reference sequence). The CDR3 region has the DNA TGTGCCAGCAGGGGACTAGCGGGAGATACGCAGTATTTT. It is translated as CASRGLAGDTQYF. Complete variable domain (other parts from reference TRBV7-9 and TRBJ2-3): DTGVSQNPRHKITKRGQNVTFRCDPISEHNRLYWYRQTLGQGPEFLTYFQNEAQLEKSRLLSDRFSAERPKGSFSTLEIQRTEQGDSAMYLCASRGLAGDTQYFGPGTRLTVL.

V is TRBV7-9 and J is TRBJ1-2; TRBD1 matches at 8 bases. With 1 base clipped from V and 4 bases from J, the junction kept 5 bases outside the gene matches. CDR1 is SEHNR, CDR2 FQNEAQ, per germline (reference sequence). The CDR3 spans 15 residues. This chain's CDR3 is CASSLGQGAAYGYTF. For the CDR3, the DNA is TGTGCCAGCAGCTTAGGGCAGGGGGCGGCCTATGGCTACACCTTC.

The chain employs TRBV7-2 and TRBJ2-7; 8 nucleotides match TRBD1. Germline V gene data show CDR1 as SGHTA and CDR2 as FQGNSA. This CDR3 contains 15 residues. The ends lost 1 base at V and 3 bases at J; junction bases unmatched: 5. The CDR3 loop reads CASSLVDRGDYEQYF. CDR3 nucleotide sequence: TGTGCCAGCAGCTTAGTTGACAGGGGCGACTACGAGCAGTACTTC.

CDR3 sequence reads: CASSLTPQTGTNYGYTF. The CDR3 coding sequence is TGTGCCAGCAGCTTGACTCCACAGACAGGGACTAACTATGGCTACACCTTC. V usage is TRBV5-6 and J usage is TRBJ1-2, with TRBD1 identical over 7 bases. Per germline, CDR1 SGHDT and CDR2 YYEEEE. The CDR3 is 17 amino acids. J was trimmed by 0 bases and V by 1 base; bases with no gene match: 9.

The rearrangement links TRBV9 to TRBJ1-1; 7 positions match TRBD1. J gave up 4 bases and V 4 bases, and 10 bases lay outside the gene matches. This CDR3 has 15 amino acids. The V gene's germline CDR1 is SGDLS and CDR2 YYNGEE. This chain's CDR3 is CASSPFAGGGTEAFF. CDR3 DNA: TGTGCCAGCAGCCCGTTCGCAGGGGGAGGCACTGAAGCTTTCTTT.

The chain carries TRBV5-8 and TRBJ2-3; 8 positions match TRBD2. Germline-derived CDR1 and CDR2 are SGHTS and YDEGEE. The CDR3 loop spans 15 amino acids. Trimming removed 5 bases from V and 11 bases from J; junction bases left unmatched: 16. The CDR3 DNA is TGTGCCAGCAGTTCGGTTCTTAGCGGGGTGTTTGGGCAGTATTTT. Its protein product is CASSSVLSGVFGQYF.

V and J are TRBV11-2 and TRBJ2-7; no definite D call. Germline CDR1 reads SGHAT; CDR2 reads FQNNGV. Trimming stripped 6 bases from V and 2 bases from J, with 8 bases between. The CDR3 extends over 12 amino acids. The CDR3 region is CASSQRAYEQYF. The CDR3 coding sequence is TGTGCCAGCAGTCAACGGGCCTACGAGCAGTACTTC.

This CDR3 reads CAISAQREVYEQYF. CDR3 DNA sequence: TGTGCCATCAGTGCCCAGCGGGAGGTCTACGAGCAGTACTTC. The chain employs TRBV10-3 and TRBJ2-7, with TRBD2 identical over 9 bases. Trimming at V came to 4 bases and at J to 3 bases, leaving 4 bases not matched to a gene. Germline V CDR1 and CDR2: ENHRY, SYGVKD. This CDR3 is built from 14 residues.

This clone was counted once. This sequence joins TRBV7-2 and TRBJ2-7; 10 bases are a match to TRBD2. Germline CDR1 reads SGHTA; CDR2 reads FQGNSA. CDR3 length: 18 residues. The V segment lost 5 bases and the J segment 4 bases; nucleotides outside the gene matches: 17. The CDR3 nucleotides read TGTGCCAGCAGCCAGGGGGCTAGCGGGAGTGTCGTCTATTACGAGCAGTACTTC. Its translation is CASSQGASGSVVYYEQYF.

A few counts support this clone. The chain combines TRBV7-2 with TRBJ1-1; D unresolved. The CDR3 totals 11 residues. Germline lookup yields CDR1 SGHTA and CDR2 FQGNSA. Trimming shortened V by 4 bases and J by 10 bases, and 10 bases separated the two germline ends. The CDR3 here is CASSSNTGAFF. The CDR3 DNA follows: TGTGCCAGCAGCTCGAATACCGGAGCTTTCTTT.

The genes are TRBV6-6 and TRBJ2-7; D may be TRBD2 (6 bases). The CDR3 sequence is 13 residues long. Germline CDR1 is MNHNY and CDR2 is SVGAGI (reference sequence). The V end was cut by 8 bases, the J end by 0 bases, with 11 bases between. CDR3 residues: CASGGSSSYEQYF. In DNA form, the CDR3 reads TGTGCCAGCGGGGGGTCCAGCTCCTACGAGCAGTACTTC.